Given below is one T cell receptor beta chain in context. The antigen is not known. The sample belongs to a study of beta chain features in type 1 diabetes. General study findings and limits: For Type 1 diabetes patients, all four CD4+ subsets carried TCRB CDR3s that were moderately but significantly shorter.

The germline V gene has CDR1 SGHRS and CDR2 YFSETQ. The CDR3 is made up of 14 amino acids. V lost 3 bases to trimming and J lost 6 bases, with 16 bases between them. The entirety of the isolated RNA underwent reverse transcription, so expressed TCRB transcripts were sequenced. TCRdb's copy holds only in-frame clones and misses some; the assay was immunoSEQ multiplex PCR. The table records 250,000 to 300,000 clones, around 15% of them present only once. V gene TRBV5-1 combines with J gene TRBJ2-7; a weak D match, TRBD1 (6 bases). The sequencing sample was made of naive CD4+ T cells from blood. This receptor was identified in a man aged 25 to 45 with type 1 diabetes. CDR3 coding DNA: TGCGCCAGCAGCTCCGGGACAATCGGGGTCGAGCAGTACTTC. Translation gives CASSSGTIGVEQYF.